These 5 T cell receptor beta chains were sequenced from one sample in a study of blood T cell repertoires in COVID-19 (dated by TCRdb to the early 2020s). Preparation of the library involved the immunoSEQ multiplex PCR assay. As stored in TCRdb, this immuneACCESS dataset retains in-frame rearrangements with V and J assigned. A fraction of the clones does not appear; measured against another copy, unresolved V genes explain less than half of the discrepancy, and the remainder lacks a known reason. Present in this sample are about 280,000 clones, roughly 88% of which were seen just once. Of the sample, roughly 9% is held by the ten largest clones. The sequenced sample was peripheral blood. Source of these receptors: a man in his late teens or twenties with active or convalescent COVID-19.

The chain recombines TRBV5-4 with TRBJ2-3, with D possibly being TRBD2 (6 bases). CDR3 length: 15 amino acids. Germline CDR1 and CDR2: SGHNT and YYREEE (reference sequence). V shed 5 bases and J shed 4 bases, with 17 bases lying between them. DNA of the CDR3: TGTGCCAGCAGTCCCGGGACTGGTATCCCAGATACGCAGTATTTT. It is translated as CASSPGTGIPDTQYF.

The chain couples TRBV5-1 to TRBJ1-2; D is perhaps TRBD1 (5 bases). The germline CDR1 and CDR2 sequences are SGHRS and YFSETQ. The V end lost 3 bases, the J end lost 4 bases, and 16 bases lay between the germline ends. The CDR3 loop spans 15 amino acids. CDR3 coding DNA: TGCGCCAGCAGCTCCTCAGCGGGGGGAATCTATGGCTACACCTTC. Translated, it gives CASSSSAGGIYGYTF.

The chain employs TRBV11-2 and TRBJ1-4; D ambiguous. CDR3 size: 15 residues. The V end was cut by 4 bases, the J end by 0 bases, with 9 bases between. Germline V gene data show CDR1 as SGHAT and CDR2 as FQNNGV. CDR3 in amino acids: CASSSDISTNEKLFF. In DNA form, the CDR3 reads TGTGCCAGCAGCTCCGACATTTCAACTAATGAAAAACTGTTTTTT.

This chain connects TRBV28 to TRBJ2-4, with D tentatively TRBD1 (6 bases). V was clipped by 3 bases and J by 1 base, with 10 bases between them. The germline CDR1 and CDR2 sequences are MDHEN and SYDVKM. The CDR3 runs 15 residues. The CDR3 nucleotides are TGTGCCAGCAGTTTTGATCAGGGGGCCAAAAACATTCAGTACTTC. Protein product: CASSFDQGAKNIQYF.

The V gene is TRBV7-2, the J gene TRBJ1-2; 8 bases are a match to TRBD1. The CDR3 loop spans 14 amino acids. With V trimmed by 6 bases and J by 0 bases, 3 bases remained unmatched. Germline values: CDR1 SGHTA, CDR2 FQGNSA. The DNA of the CDR3 is TGTGCCAGCAGTTACAGGGGGGCTAACTATGGCTACACCTTC. Its translation: CASSYRGANYGYTF.